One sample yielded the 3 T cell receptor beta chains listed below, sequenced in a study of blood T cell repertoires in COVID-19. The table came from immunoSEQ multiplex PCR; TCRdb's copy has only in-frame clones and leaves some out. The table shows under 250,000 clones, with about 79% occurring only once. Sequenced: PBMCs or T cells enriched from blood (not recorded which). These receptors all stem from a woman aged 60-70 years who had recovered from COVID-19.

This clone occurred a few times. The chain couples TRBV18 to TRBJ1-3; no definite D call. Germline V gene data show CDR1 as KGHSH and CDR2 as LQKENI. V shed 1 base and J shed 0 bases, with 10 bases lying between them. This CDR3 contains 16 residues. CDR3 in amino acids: CASSPLGPSSGNTIYF. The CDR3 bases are TGTGCCAGCTCACCACTTGGTCCGAGCTCTGGAAACACCATATATTTT.

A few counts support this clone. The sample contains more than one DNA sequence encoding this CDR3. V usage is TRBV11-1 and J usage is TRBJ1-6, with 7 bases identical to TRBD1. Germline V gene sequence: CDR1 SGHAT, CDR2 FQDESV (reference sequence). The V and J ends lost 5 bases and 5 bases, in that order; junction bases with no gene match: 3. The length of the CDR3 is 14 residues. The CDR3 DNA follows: TGTGCCAGCAGCCTGACAGGGAATAATTCACCCCTCCACTTT. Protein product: CASSLTGNNSPLHF.

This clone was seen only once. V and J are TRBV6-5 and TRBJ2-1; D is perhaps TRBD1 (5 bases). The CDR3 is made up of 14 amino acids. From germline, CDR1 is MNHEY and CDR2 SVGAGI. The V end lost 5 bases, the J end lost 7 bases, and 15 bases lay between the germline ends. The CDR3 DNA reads TGTGCCAGCAGTCGACAGACCTACCTAAATGAGCAGTTCTTC. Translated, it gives CASSRQTYLNEQFF.